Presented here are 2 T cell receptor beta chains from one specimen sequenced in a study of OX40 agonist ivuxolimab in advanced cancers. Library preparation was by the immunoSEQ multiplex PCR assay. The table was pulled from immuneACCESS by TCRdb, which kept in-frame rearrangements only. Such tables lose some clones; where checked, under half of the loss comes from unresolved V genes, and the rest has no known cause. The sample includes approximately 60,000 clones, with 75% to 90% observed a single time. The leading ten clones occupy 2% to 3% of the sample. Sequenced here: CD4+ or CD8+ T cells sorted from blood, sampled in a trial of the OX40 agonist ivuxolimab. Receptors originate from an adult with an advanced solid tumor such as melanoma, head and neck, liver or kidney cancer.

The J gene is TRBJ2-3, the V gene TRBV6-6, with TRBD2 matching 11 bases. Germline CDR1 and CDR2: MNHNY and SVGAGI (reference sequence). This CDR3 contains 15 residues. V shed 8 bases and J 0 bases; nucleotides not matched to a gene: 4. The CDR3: CASQTSGISTDTQYF. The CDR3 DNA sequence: TGTGCCAGCCAGACTAGCGGGATTAGCACAGATACGCAGTATTTT.

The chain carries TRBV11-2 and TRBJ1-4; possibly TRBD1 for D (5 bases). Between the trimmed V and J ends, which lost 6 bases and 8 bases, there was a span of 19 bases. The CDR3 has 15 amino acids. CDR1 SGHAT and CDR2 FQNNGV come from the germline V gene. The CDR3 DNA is TGTGCCAGCAGGGCATATGGGGGTGGAAAGGAAAAACTGTTTTTT. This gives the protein CASRAYGGGKEKLFF. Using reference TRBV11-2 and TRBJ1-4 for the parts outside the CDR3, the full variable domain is EAGVAQSPRYKIIEKRQSVAFWCNPISGHATLYWYQQILGQGPKLLIQFQNNGVVDDSQLPKDRFSAERLKGVDSTLKIQPAKLEDSAVYLCASRAYGGGKEKLFFGSGTQLSVL.